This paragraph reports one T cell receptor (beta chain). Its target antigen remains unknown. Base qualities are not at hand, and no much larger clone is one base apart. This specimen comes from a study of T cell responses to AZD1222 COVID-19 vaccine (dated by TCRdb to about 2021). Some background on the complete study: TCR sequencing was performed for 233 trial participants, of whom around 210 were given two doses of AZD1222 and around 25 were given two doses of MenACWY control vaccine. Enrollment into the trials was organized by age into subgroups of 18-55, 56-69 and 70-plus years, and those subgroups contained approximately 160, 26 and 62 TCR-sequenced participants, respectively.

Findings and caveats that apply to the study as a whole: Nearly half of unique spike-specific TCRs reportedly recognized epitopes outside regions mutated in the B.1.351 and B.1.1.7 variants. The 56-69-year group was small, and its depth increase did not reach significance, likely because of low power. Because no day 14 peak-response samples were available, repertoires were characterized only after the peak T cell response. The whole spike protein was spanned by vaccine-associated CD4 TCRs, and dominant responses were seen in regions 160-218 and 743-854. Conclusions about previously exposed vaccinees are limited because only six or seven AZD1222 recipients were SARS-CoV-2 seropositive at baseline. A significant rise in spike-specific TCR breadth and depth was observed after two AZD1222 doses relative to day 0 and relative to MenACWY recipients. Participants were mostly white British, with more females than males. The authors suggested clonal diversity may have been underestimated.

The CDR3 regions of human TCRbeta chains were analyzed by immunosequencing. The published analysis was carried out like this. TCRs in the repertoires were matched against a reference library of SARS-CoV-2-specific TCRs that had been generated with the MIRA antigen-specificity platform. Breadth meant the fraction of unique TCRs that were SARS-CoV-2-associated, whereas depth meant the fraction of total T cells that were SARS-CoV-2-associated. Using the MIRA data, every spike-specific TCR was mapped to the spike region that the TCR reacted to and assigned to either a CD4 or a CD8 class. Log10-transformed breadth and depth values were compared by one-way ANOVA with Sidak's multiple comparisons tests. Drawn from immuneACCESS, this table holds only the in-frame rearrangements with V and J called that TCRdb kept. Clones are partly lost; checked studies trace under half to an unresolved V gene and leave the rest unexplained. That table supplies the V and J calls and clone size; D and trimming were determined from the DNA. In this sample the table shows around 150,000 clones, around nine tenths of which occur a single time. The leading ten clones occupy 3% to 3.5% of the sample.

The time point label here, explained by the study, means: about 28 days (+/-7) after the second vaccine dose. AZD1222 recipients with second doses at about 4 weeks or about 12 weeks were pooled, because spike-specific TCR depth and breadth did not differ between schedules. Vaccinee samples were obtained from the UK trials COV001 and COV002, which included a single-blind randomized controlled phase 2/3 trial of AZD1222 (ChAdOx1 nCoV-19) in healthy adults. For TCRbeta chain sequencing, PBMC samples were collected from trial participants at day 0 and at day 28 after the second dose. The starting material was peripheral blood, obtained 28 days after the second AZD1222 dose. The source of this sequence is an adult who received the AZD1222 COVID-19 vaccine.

This receptor has the CDR3 CASIQAVQVYSNQPQHF. The DNA is as follows: TGTGCCAGCATCCAGGCCGTGCAGGTGTATAGCAATCAGCCCCAGCATTTT. The chain couples TRBV7-9 to TRBJ1-5; the D segment cannot be called with confidence. The CDR3, cysteine through phenylalanine, is 17 amino acids long. Only CDR3 DNA remains: 51 bases, in frame from the first base. From the germline V gene (reference sequence), CDR1 is SEHNR and CDR2 is FQNEAQ. V is shortened by 7 bases, J by 0 bases, and the region joining them spans 19 bases. Here the CDR3 is joined to the reference TRBV7-9 and TRBJ1-5 genes, and the full variable domain is: DTGVSQNPRHKITKRGQNVTFRCDPISEHNRLYWYRQTLGQGPEFLTYFQNEAQLEKSRLLSDRFSAERPKGSFSTLEIQRTEQGDSAMYLCASIQAVQVYSNQPQHFGDGTRLSIL.